This TCR beta chain was sequenced for a study of blood T cell repertoires in COVID-19. Study-level information: Samples taken during acute and convalescent COVID-19 were collected in the United States, Italy and Spain. PBMCs, B-cell-depleted T cells, or T cells provided the cDNA or gDNA that made up the material.

CDR3 length: 12 residues. CDR1 and CDR2 (germline): MGHDK, SYGVNS. With 3 bases removed from V and 3 bases from J, the gap between germline ends came to 6 bases. Under the authors' procedure: Reference gene primer amplification yielded estimated nucleated cell counts. TCRdb's table, derived via immunoSEQ multiplex PCR, lists solely in-frame clones and lacks some. Clone size and V and J calls were adopted from that table, with D and trimming inferred from the DNA. The table lists about 250,000 clones, about 91% of them singletons. Sample: peripheral blood. This receptor was taken from an elderly man with acute or convalescent COVID-19. This sequence joins TRBV25-1 and TRBJ2-7; no firm D call. The CDR3 spells CASSDLRYEQYF. Here the CDR3 DNA reads TGTGCCAGCAGTGATCTCCGCTACGAGCAGTACTTC.